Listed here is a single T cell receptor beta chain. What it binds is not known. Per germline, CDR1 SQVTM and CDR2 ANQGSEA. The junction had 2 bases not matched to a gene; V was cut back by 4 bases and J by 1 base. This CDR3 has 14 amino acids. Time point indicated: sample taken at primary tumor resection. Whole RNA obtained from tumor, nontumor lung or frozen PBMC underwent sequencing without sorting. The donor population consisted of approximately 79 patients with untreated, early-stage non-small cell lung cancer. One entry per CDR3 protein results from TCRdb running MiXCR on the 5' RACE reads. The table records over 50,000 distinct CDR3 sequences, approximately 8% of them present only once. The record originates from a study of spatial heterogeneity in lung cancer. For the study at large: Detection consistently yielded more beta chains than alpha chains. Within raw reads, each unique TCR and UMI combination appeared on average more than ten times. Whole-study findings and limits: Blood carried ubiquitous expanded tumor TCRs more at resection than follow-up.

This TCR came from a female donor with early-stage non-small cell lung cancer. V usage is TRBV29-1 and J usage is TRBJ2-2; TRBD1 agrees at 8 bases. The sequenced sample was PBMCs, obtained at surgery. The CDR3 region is CSVGDRLNTGELFF. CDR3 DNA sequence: TGCAGCGTTGGGGACAGGTTGAACACCGGGGAGCTGTTTTTT.